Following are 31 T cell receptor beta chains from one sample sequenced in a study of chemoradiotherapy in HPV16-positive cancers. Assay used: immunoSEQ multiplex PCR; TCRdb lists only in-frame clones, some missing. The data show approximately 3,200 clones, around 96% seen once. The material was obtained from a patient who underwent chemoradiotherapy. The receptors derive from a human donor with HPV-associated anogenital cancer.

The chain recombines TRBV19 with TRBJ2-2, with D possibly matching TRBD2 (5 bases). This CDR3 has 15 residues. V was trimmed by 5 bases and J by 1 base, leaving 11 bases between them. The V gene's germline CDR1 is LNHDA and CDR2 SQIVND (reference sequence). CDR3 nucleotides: TGTGCCAGTAGTTGGGCCCGGGGGAACACCGGGGAGCTGTTTTTT. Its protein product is CASSWARGNTGELFF. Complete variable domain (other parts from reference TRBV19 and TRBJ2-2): DGGITQSPKYLFRKEGQNVTLSCEQNLNHDAMYWYRQDPGQGLRLIYYSQIVNDFQKGDIAEGYSVSREKKESFPLTVTSAQKNPTAFYLCASSWARGNTGELFFGEGSRLTVL.

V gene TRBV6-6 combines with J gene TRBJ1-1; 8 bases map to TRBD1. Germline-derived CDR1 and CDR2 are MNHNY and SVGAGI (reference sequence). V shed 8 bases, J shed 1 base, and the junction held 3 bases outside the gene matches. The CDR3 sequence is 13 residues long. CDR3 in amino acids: CASHRGWNTEAFF. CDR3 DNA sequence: TGTGCCAGCCACAGGGGGTGGAACACTGAAGCTTTCTTT.

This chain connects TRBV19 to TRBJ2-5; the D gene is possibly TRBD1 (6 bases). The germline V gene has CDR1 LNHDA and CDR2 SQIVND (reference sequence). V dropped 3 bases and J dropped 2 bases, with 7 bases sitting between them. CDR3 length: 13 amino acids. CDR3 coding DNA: TGTGCCAGTAGTATCCAGGGGCAAGAGACCCAGTACTTC. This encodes CASSIQGQETQYF.

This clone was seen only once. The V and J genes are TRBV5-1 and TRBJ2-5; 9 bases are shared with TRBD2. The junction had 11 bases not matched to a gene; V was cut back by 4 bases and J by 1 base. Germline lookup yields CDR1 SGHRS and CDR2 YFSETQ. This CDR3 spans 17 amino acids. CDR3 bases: TGCGCCAGCAGCCCCGGGCGGTCTAGCGGGATCCAAGAGACCCAGTACTTC. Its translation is CASSPGRSSGIQETQYF.

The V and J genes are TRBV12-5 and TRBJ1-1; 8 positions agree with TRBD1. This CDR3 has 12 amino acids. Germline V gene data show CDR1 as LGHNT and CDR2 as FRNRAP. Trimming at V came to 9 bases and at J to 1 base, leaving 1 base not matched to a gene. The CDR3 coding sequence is TGTGCTAGGGGACAGGAGAACACTGAAGCTTTCTTT. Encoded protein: CARGQENTEAFF.

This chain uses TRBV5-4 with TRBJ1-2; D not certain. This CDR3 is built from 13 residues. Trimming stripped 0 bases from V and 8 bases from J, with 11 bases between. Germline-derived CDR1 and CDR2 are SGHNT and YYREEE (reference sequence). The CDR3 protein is CASSLEFDNGYTF. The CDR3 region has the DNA TGTGCCAGCAGCTTGGAGTTCGACAACGGCTACACCTTC. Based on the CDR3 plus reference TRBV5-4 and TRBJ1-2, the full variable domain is ETGVTQSPTHLIKTRGQQVTLRCSSQSGHNTVSWYQQALGQGPQFIFQYYREEENGRGNFPPRFSGLQFPNYSSELNVNALELDDSALYLCASSLEFDNGYTFGSGTRLTVV.

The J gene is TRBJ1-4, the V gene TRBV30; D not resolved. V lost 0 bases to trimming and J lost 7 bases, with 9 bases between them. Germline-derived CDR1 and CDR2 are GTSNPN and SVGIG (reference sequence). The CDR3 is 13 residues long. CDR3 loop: CAWSVSRAEKLFF. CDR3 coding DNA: TGTGCCTGGAGTGTTAGTCGTGCTGAAAAACTGTTTTTT.

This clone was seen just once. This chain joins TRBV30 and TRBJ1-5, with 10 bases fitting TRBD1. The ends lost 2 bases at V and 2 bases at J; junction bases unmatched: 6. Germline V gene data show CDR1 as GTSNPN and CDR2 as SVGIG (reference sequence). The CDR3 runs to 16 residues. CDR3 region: CAWSTDRGLGNQPQHF. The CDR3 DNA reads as TGTGCCTGGAGTACCGACAGGGGGCTTGGCAATCAGCCCCAGCATTTT.

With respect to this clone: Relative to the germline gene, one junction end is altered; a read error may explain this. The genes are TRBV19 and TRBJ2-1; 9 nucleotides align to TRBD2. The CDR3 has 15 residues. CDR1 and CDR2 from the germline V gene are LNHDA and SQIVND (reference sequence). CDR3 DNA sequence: TGTGCCAGTAGTGTAGATAGCGGGGGCCCCAATGAGCAGTTCTTC. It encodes CASSVDSGGPNEQFF.

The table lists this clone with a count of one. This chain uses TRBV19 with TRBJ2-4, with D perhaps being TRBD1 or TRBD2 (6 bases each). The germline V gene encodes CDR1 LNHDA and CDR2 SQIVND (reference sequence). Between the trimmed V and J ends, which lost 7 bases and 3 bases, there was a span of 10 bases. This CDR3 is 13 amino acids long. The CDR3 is CASIGGYKNIQYF. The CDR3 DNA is TGTGCCAGTATAGGGGGGTACAAAAACATTCAGTACTTC.

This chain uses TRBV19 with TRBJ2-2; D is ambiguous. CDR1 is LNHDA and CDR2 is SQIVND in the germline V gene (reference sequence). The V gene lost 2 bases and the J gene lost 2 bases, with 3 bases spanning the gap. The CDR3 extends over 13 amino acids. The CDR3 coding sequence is TGTGCCAGTAGTATACAAAACACCGGGGAGCTGTTTTTT. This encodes CASSIQNTGELFF. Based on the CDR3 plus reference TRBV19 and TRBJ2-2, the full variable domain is DGGITQSPKYLFRKEGQNVTLSCEQNLNHDAMYWYRQDPGQGLRLIYYSQIVNDFQKGDIAEGYSVSREKKESFPLTVTSAQKNPTAFYLCASSIQNTGELFFGEGSRLTVL.

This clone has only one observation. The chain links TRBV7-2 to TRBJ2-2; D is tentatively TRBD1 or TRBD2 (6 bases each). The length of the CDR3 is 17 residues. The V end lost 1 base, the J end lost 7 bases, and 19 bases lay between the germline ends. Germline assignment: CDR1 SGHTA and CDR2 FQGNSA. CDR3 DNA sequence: TGTGCCAGCAGCTTAGTTTCCGTGTCGGGGGCGGGCGGGGAGCTGTTTTTT. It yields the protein CASSLVSVSGAGGELFF.

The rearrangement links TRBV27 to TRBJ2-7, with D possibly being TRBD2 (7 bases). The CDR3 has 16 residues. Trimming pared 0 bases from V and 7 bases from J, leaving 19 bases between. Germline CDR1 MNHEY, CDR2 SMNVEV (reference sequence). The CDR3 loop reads CASSLSVRGGNREQYF. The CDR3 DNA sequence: TGTGCCAGCAGTTTATCGGTGAGGGGGGGAAACCGAGAGCAGTACTTC.

CDR3 coding DNA: TGTGCCAGCAGCGAAACAGGGGTTGGTGGCTACACCTTC. Its protein is CASSETGVGGYTF. The chain uses TRBV14 and TRBJ1-2, with 7 bases that match TRBD1. The germline gives CDR1 SGHDN, CDR2 FVKESK. The V and J ends lost 5 bases and 7 bases, in that order; junction bases with no gene match: 7. The CDR3 has 13 residues.

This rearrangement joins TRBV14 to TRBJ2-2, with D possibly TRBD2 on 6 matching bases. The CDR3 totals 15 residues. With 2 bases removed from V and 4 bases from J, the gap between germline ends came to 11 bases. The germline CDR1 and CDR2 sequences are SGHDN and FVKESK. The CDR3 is CASSQSGSGTGELFF. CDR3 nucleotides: TGTGCCAGCAGCCAATCCGGGAGCGGCACCGGGGAGCTGTTTTTT.

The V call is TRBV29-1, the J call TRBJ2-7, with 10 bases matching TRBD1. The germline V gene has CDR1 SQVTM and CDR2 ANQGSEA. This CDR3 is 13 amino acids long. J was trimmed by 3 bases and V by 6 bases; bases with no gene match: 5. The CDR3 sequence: CSVQGQGGYEQYF. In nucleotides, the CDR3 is TGCAGCGTCCAAGGACAGGGGGGCTACGAGCAGTACTTC.

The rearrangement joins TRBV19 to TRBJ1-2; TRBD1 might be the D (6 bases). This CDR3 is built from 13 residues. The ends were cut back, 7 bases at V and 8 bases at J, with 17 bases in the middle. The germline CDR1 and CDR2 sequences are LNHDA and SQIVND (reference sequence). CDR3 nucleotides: TGTGCCAGTACCAAAGACAGGCCGTCGGGCTACACCTTC. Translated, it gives CASTKDRPSGYTF. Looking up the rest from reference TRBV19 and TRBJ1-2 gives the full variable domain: DGGITQSPKYLFRKEGQNVTLSCEQNLNHDAMYWYRQDPGQGLRLIYYSQIVNDFQKGDIAEGYSVSREKKESFPLTVTSAQKNPTAFYLCASTKDRPSGYTFGSGTRLTVV.

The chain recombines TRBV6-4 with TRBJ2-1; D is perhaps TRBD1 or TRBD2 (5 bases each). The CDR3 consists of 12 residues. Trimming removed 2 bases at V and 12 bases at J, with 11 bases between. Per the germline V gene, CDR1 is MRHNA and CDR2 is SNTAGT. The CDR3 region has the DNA TGTGCCAGCAGTGACGGGGGTTACGGGCAGTTCTTC. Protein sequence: CASSDGGYGQFF.

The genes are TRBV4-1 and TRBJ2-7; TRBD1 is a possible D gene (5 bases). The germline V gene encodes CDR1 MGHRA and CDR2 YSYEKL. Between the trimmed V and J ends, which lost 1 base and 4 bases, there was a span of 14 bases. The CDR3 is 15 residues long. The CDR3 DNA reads TGCGCCAGCAGCCAAGCCCAGGGTTTCCCGTACGAGCAGTACTTC. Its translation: CASSQAQGFPYEQYF.

In nucleotides, the CDR3 is TGTGCCAGCTCACCACCGGGGGGTGAAAAACTGTTTTTT. As protein: CASSPPGGEKLFF. The chain uses TRBV18 and TRBJ1-4, with a possible D match to TRBD1 (5 bases). The germline V gene has CDR1 KGHSH and CDR2 LQKENI. V was pared by 0 bases and J by 7 bases, with 6 bases between. The CDR3 spans 13 residues.

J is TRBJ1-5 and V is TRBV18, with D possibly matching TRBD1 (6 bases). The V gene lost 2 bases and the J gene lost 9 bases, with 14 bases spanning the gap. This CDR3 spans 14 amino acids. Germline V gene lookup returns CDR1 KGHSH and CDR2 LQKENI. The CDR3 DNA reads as TGTGCCAGCTCACCAGGGGGCGGGGTGACGCCCCAGCATTTT. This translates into CASSPGGGVTPQHF. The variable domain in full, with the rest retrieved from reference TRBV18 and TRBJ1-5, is NAGVMQNPRHLVRRRGQEARLRCSPMKGHSHVYWYRQLPEEGLKFMVYLQKENIIDESGMPKERFSAEFPKEGPSILRIQQVVRGDSAAYFCASSPGGGVTPQHFGDGTRLSIL.

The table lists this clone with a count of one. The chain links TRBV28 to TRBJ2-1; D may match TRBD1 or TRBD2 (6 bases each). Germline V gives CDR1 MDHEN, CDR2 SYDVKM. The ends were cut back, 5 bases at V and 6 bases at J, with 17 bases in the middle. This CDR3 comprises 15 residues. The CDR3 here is CASSPPFGGANEQFF. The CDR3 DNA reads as TGTGCCAGCAGTCCCCCTTTCGGGGGCGCCAATGAGCAGTTCTTC.

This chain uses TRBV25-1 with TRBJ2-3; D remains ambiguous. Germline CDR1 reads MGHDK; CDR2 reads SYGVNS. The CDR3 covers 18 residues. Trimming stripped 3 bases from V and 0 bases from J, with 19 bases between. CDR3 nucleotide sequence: TGTGCCAGCAGTGACCCTAAATACAGATCAGCTAGCACAGATACGCAGTATTTT. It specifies CASSDPKYRSASTDTQYF.

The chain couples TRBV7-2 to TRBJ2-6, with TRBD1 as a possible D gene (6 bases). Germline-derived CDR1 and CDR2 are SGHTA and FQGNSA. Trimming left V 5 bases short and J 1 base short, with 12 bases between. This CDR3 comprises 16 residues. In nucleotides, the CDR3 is TGTGCCAGCAGCCCGATCACAGGGTCTGGGGCCAACGTCCTGACTTTC. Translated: CASSPITGSGANVLTF.

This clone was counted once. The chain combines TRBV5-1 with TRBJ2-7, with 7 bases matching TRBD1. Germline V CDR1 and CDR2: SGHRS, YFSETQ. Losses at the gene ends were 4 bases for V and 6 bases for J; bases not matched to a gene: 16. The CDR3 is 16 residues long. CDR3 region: CASSTDDRVYKGEQYF. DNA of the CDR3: TGCGCCAGCAGCACTGACGACAGGGTTTATAAAGGCGAGCAGTACTTC.

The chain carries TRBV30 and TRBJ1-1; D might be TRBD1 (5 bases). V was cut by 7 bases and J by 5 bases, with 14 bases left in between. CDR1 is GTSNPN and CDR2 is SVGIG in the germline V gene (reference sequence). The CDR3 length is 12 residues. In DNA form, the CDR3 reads TGTGCCTCAAAATCGGGGGTTACTGAAGCTTTCTTT. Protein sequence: CASKSGVTEAFF.

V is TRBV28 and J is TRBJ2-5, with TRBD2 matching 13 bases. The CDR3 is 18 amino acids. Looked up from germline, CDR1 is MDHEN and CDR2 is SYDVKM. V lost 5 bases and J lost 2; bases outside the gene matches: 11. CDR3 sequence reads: CASSNTPGLAGWQETQYF. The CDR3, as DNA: TGTGCCAGCAGTAACACACCGGGACTAGCGGGGTGGCAAGAGACCCAGTACTTC.

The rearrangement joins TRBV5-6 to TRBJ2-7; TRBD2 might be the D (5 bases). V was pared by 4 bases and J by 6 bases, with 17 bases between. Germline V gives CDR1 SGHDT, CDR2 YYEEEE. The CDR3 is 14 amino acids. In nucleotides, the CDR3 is TGTGCCAGCAGCCCCGGGCCTGGAACTAGCGAGCAGTACTTC. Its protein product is CASSPGPGTSEQYF.

This CDR3 reads CASSLSGNQPQHF. The CDR3 DNA reads TGTGCCAGCAGCTTATCGGGAAATCAGCCCCAGCATTTT. The V call is TRBV5-6, the J call TRBJ1-5; D ambiguous. CDR3 length: 13 amino acids. V gave up 2 bases and J gave up 4 bases, with 7 bases separating them. From germline, CDR1 is SGHDT and CDR2 YYEEEE. The whole variable domain, filled in from reference TRBV5-6 and TRBJ1-5, reads DAGVTQSPTHLIKTRGQQVTLRCSPKSGHDTVSWYQQALGQGPQFIFQYYEEEERQRGNFPDRFSGHQFPNYSSELNVNALLLGDSALYLCASSLSGNQPQHFGDGTRLSIL.

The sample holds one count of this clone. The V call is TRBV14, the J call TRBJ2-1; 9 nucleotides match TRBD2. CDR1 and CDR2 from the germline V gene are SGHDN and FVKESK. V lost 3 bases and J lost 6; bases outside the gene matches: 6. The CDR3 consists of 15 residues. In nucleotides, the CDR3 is TGTGCCAGCAGCCAGAGTAGCGGGGGAAGCAATGAGCAGTTCTTC. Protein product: CASSQSSGGSNEQFF.

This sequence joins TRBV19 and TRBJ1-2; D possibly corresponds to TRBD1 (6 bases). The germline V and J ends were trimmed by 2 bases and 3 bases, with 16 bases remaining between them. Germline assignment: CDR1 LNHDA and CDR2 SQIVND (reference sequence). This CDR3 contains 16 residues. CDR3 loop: CASSILQGNFDYGYTF. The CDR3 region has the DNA TGTGCCAGTAGTATATTACAGGGCAATTTCGACTATGGCTACACCTTC.